This TCR beta chain was observed in a study of T cell responses to AZD1222 COVID-19 vaccine. This clone showed up just a few times. Antigen specificity is unknown. Assay: immunoSEQ multiplex PCR; the TCRdb copy retains only in-frame clones and omits some. The sample has 100,000 to 150,000 clones, about 89% seen once; the top ten hold about 5.2%. The V gene end was trimmed by 6 bases and the J gene end by 5 bases; junction bases not matched to a gene: 6. Germline lookup yields CDR1 MNHNY and CDR2 SVGAGI (reference sequence). The CDR3 is 13 residues long. The study's findings and limits: It was only after the peak T cell response that any repertoires were sampled. Close to half of all spike-specific TCRs reportedly target regions of the variants that are unmutated.

The starting material was peripheral blood, obtained on day 0 of AZD1222 vaccination. The TCR originated in an adult in good health. The chain employs TRBV6-6 and TRBJ1-2; 7 bases are a match to TRBD1. Here the CDR3 DNA reads TGTGCCAGCAGCCTAGGGGACAGTTATGGCTACACCTTC. Protein: CASSLGDSYGYTF.